Each of the 19 T cell receptor beta chains below was sequenced from the same sample in a study of neurological immune-mediated disorders. Each CDR3 protein is one row after TCRdb ran MiXCR on the 5' RACE reads. The data show tens of thousands of distinct CDR3 sequences, with around 3.5% seen just once and 2.5% to 3% held by the top ten. Sample: PBMCs. These receptors were collected from a woman in her forties or fifties with multiple sclerosis.

This clonotype was observed many times. This chain joins TRBV12-3 or TRBV12-4 and TRBJ2-5, with D hard to call. The CDR3 spans 14 residues. V lost 7 bases and J lost 5, with 17 bases in between. The DNA for the CDR3 is TGTGCCAGCATGGAAGCATACCTTCAGGAGACCCAGTACTTC. It encodes CASMEAYLQETQYF.

This clonotype was detected ten times or more. V and J are TRBV14 and TRBJ2-2; 8 bases are a match to TRBD1. The junction had 9 bases not matched to a gene; V was cut back by 5 bases and J by 4 bases. This CDR3 has 16 residues. From germline, CDR1 is SGHDN and CDR2 FVKESK. The CDR3 DNA sequence: TGTGCCAGCAGCTTCCGCAGGGGGCTTGGCACCGGGGAGCTGTTTTTT. This codes for CASSFRRGLGTGELFF.

This clonotype occurred many times. The rearrangement uses TRBV20-1 and TRBJ2-7, with 15 bases aligning to TRBD2. There are 19 residues in the CDR3. CDR1 is DFQATT and CDR2 is SNEGSKA in the germline V gene (reference sequence). The V gene end was trimmed by 5 bases and the J gene end by 6 bases; junction bases not matched to a gene: 20. CDR3 sequence: CSARPWTSGGASSGLEQYF. CDR3 sequence (DNA): TGCAGTGCTCGACCTTGGACTAGCGGGGGGGCCTCTTCTGGGCTCGAGCAGTACTTC.

This clonotype showed up many times. As DNA, the CDR3 is TGCAGTGCTAGATCGACTAGCGGCAATGAGCAGTTCTTC. Its translation is CSARSTSGNEQFF. J is TRBJ2-1 and V is TRBV20-1, with 9 bases identical to TRBD2. Trimming took 2 bases from V and 6 from J; bases not matched to a gene: 2. CDR3 size: 13 residues. Germline lookup yields CDR1 DFQATT and CDR2 SNEGSKA (reference sequence).

This clonotype came up many times. The chain is built from TRBV5-5 and TRBJ2-3; D remains ambiguous. Trimming shortened V by 4 bases and J by 4 bases, and 13 bases separated the two germline ends. This CDR3 is 14 amino acids long. Per the germline V gene, CDR1 is SGHKS and CDR2 is YYEKEE (reference sequence). CDR3 loop: CASSPQGIPDTQYF. The CDR3 bases are TGTGCCAGCAGCCCGCAAGGTATTCCAGATACGCAGTATTTT.

This clonotype has ten or more counts. The chain couples TRBV20-1 to TRBJ2-1; TRBD1 agrees at 8 bases. This CDR3 spans 15 amino acids. Trimming at V came to 1 base and at J to 4 bases, leaving 6 bases not matched to a gene. From germline, CDR1 is DFQATT and CDR2 SNEGSKA (reference sequence). The CDR3 nucleotides read TGCAGTGCTAGAGGACAGGGGTCTAAATACAATGAGCAGTTCTTC. The encoded protein is CSARGQGSKYNEQFF.

This clonotype was recorded at least ten times. The rearrangement links TRBV6-2 or TRBV6-3 to TRBJ2-3; D perhaps matches TRBD2 (6 bases). The CDR3 contains 17 residues. Per the germline V gene, CDR1 is MNHEY and CDR2 is SVGEGT. The V and J ends lost 4 bases and 7 bases respectively, with 24 bases between them. The CDR3 DNA reads as TGTGCCAGCAGTTCCCTGACTAGATATAACCCTGCGAATACGCAGTATTTT. This gives the protein CASSSLTRYNPANTQYF.

Many counts were recorded for this clonotype. The chain employs TRBV7-2 and TRBJ1-4, with unresolved D. Trimming took off 3 bases at V and 5 bases at J, with 13 bases between the two ends. From germline, CDR1 is SGHTA and CDR2 FQGNSA. The length of the CDR3 is 15 residues. CDR3 sequence: CASSFHITRNEKLFF. The CDR3 nucleotides are TGTGCCAGCAGCTTTCACATTACAAGGAATGAAAAACTGTTTTTT.

This clonotype was seen a few times. V and J are TRBV5-1 and TRBJ2-2, with D hard to call. The length of the CDR3 is 14 residues. Trimming pared 1 base from V and 1 base from J, leaving 5 bases between. From germline, CDR1 is SGHRS and CDR2 YFSETQ. The CDR3 bases are TGCGCCAGCAGCTTGCAGTGGAACACCGGGGAGCTGTTTTTT. It is translated as CASSLQWNTGELFF.

This clonotype was detected ten times or more. This chain links TRBV12-3 or TRBV12-4 with TRBJ2-1, with D perhaps TRBD2 (6 bases). V lost 3 bases to trimming and J lost 9 bases, with 15 bases between them. The CDR3 is 14 residues long. CDR3 nucleotide sequence: TGTGCCAGCAGTTTTGGGAGCCCCGGGGGTGAGCAGTTCTTC. This codes for CASSFGSPGGEQFF.

This clonotype was seen repeatedly, ten times or more. This chain links TRBV7-9 with TRBJ2-5; D is undetermined. CDR1 is SEHNR, CDR2 FQNEAQ, per germline (reference sequence). The V gene lost 5 bases and the J gene lost 1 base, with 14 bases spanning the gap. The CDR3 is 15 amino acids. The DNA of the CDR3 is TGTGCCAGCAGCCATAGACGGTCAGCCCAAGAGACCCAGTACTTC. It is translated as CASSHRRSAQETQYF.

This clonotype was observed at least ten times. V is TRBV6-2 or TRBV6-3 and J is TRBJ1-1; D gene unclear. Between the trimmed V and J ends, which lost 1 base and 7 bases, there was a span of 10 bases. The germline V gene encodes CDR1 MNHEY and CDR2 SVGEGT. The CDR3 consists of 13 residues. As DNA, the CDR3 is TGTGCCAGCAGTTACTACGTGGACGGTGAAGCTTTCTTT. This encodes CASSYYVDGEAFF.

In this sample, this clonotype turned up many times. CDR3 sequence reads: CASSDMSGGTNTGELFF. CDR3 nucleotide sequence: TGTGCCAGCAGCGACATGAGCGGGGGTACGAACACCGGGGAGCTGTTTTTT. The chain joins TRBV5-6 to TRBJ2-2, with 8 bases fitting TRBD2. V trimming: 4 bases; J trimming: 0 bases; junction bases outside the gene matches: 8. Germline V gene data show CDR1 as SGHDT and CDR2 as YYEEEE. The CDR3 length is 17 residues.

This clonotype came up a few times. It may be a read error: a sequence one base away is much more abundant. The V call is TRBV20-1, the J call TRBJ2-4; a possible D gene is TRBD1 (6 bases). Germline V lookup: CDR1 DFQATT, CDR2 SNEGSKA (reference sequence). Trimming removed 6 bases at V and 10 bases at J, with 31 bases between. The CDR3 spans 17 residues. CDR3 sequence (DNA): TGCAGTGCCGTTAATATTTTGACAGGACGCTTTGGGGAAATTCAGTACTTC. It translates to CSAVNILTGRFGEIQYF.

This clonotype came up many times. The chain is built from TRBV5-5 and TRBJ2-1; 15 bases align to TRBD2. Germline lookup yields CDR1 SGHKS and CDR2 YYEKEE (reference sequence). The CDR3 runs to 18 residues. The V gene end was trimmed by 4 bases and the J gene end by 4 bases; junction bases not matched to a gene: 9. CDR3 sequence: CASSVGLAGGTIYNEQFF. The DNA of the CDR3 is TGTGCCAGCAGCGTGGGACTAGCGGGGGGCACTATATACAATGAGCAGTTCTTC.

At least ten counts were recorded for this clonotype. The J gene is TRBJ2-1, the V gene TRBV7-9, with D perhaps TRBD2 (5 bases). There are 17 residues in the CDR3. CDR1 and CDR2 from the germline V gene are SEHNR and FQNEAQ (reference sequence). Trimming pared 1 base from V and 4 bases from J, leaving 17 bases between. The CDR3 region is CASSLVVAIESYNEQFF. The CDR3, as DNA: TGTGCCAGCAGCTTAGTGGTAGCGATCGAGTCTTACAATGAGCAGTTCTTC.

This clonotype was picked up many times. The chain recombines TRBV10-3 with TRBJ2-3; D unresolved. V gave up 10 bases and J gave up 2 bases, with 22 bases separating them. The CDR3 covers 16 residues. CDR1 is ENHRY, CDR2 SYGVKD, per germline. Here the CDR3 reads CATRSPVRVLTDTQYF. The CDR3 coding sequence is TGTGCCACCCGGAGCCCCGTCCGGGTGCTCACAGATACGCAGTATTTT.

This clonotype was seen repeatedly, ten times or more. The chain employs TRBV7-2 and TRBJ1-6; the D is unclear. Trimming left V 2 bases short and J 0 bases short, with 11 bases between. CDR1 and CDR2 (germline): SGHTA, FQGNSA. This CDR3 comprises 17 residues. CDR3 loop: CASSLRPRGSYNSPLHF. As DNA, the CDR3 is TGTGCCAGCAGCTTAAGACCCCGGGGCTCCTATAATTCACCCCTCCACTTT.

This clonotype was seen many times. The CDR3, as DNA: TGTGCCAGCAGTGACTGGGGCGGTGAGCAGTTCTTC. It encodes CASSDWGGEQFF. The genes are TRBV2 and TRBJ2-1; TRBD1 is a possible D gene (5 bases). Germline CDR1 is SNHLY and CDR2 is FYNNEI. The CDR3 has 12 residues. V lost 3 bases to trimming and J lost 9 bases, with 9 bases between them.